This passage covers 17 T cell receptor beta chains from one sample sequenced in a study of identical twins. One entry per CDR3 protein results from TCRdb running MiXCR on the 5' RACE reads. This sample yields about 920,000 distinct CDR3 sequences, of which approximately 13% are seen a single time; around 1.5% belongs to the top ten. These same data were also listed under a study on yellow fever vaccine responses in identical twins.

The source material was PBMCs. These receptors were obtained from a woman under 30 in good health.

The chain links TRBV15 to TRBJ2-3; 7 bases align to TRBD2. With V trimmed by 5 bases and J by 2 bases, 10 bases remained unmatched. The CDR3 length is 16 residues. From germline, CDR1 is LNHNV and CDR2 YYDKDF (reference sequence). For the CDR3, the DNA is TGTGCCACCAGCGGATTAGAGGGACTACTCACAGATACGCAGTATTTT. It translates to CATSGLEGLLTDTQYF.

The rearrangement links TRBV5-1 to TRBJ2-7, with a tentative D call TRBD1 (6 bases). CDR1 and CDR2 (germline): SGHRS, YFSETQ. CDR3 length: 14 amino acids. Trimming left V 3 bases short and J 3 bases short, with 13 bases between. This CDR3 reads CASSSKGTYYEQYF. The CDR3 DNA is TGCGCCAGCAGCTCGAAAGGGACATACTACGAGCAGTACTTC.

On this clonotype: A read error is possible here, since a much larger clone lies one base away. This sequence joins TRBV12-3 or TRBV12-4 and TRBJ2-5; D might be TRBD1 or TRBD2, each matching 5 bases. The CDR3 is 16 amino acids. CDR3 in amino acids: CASSWVPGTRGEIQYF. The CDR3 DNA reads TGTGCCAGCAGTTGGGTTCCGGGGACGAGGGGAGAGATCCAGTACTTC.

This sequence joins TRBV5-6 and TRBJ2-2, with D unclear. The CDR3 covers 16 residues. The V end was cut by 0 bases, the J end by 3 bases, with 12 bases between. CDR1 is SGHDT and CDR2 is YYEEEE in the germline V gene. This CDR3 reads CASSLGRKRDTGELFF. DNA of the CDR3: TGTGCCAGCAGCTTGGGCCGGAAGCGCGACACCGGGGAGCTGTTTTTT.

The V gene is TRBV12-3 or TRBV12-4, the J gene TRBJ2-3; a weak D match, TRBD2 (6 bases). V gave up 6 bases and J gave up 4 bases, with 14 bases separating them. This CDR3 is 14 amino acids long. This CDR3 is CASRGTGAADTQYF. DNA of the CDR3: TGTGCCAGCAGGGGGACGGGAGCCGCAGATACGCAGTATTTT.

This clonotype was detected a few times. The CDR3 DNA reads TGTGCCAGCCAAAAAAGCCGGGACGGACGGCAGTATTTT. Translated, it gives CASQKSRDGRQYF. V gene TRBV2 combines with J gene TRBJ2-3; D may match TRBD1 or TRBD2 (5 bases each). CDR3 size: 13 residues. The V and J ends lost 8 bases and 11 bases respectively, with 20 bases between them. Germline CDR1 is SNHLY and CDR2 is FYNNEI.

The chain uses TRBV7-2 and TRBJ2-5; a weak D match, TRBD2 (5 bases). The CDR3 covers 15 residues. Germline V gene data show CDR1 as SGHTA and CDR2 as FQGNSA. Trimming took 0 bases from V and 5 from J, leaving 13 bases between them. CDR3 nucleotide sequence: TGTGCCAGCAGCTTAGCCGCTAGACTAAGCGAGACCCAGTACTTC. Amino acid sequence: CASSLAARLSETQYF.

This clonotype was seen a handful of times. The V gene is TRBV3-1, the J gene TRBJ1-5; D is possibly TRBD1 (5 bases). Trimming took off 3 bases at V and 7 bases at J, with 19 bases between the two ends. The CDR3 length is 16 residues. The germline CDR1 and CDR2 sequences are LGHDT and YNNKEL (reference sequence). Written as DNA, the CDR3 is TGTGCCAGCAGCCACGGATTCGGCAGGGTCCACCAGCCCCAGCATTTT. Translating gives CASSHGFGRVHQPQHF.

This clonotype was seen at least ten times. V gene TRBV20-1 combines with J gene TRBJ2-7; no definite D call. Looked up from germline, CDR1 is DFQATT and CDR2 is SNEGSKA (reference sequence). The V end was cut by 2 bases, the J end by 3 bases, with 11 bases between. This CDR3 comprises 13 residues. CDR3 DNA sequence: TGCAGTGCTAGACCCCCGGACGTCTACGAGCAGTACTTC. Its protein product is CSARPPDVYEQYF.

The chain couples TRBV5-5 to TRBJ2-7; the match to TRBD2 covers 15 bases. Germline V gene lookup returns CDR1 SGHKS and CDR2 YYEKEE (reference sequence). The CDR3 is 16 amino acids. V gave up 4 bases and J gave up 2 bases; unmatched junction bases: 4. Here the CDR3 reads CASSAGLAGGPYEQYF. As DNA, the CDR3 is TGTGCCAGCAGCGCCGGACTAGCGGGAGGGCCCTACGAGCAGTACTTC.

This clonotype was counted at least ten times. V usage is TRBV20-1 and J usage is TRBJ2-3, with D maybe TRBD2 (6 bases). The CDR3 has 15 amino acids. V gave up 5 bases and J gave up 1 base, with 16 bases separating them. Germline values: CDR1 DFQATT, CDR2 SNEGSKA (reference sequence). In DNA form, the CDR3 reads TGCAGTGCTCCCTCGGGAGCGGACGGCACAGATACGCAGTATTTT. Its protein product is CSAPSGADGTDTQYF.

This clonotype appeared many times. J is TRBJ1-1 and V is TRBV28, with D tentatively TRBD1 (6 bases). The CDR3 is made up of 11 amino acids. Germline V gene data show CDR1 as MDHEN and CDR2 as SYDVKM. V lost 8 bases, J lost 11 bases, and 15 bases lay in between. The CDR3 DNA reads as TGTGCCAGCCTGGGGGGGCGAGAGGCTTTCTTT. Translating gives CASLGGREAFF.

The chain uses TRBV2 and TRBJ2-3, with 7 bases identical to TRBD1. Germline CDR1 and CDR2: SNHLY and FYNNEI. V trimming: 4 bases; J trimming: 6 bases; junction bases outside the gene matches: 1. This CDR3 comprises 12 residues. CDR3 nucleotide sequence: TGTGCCAGCAGTGGACAGGGTGATACGCAGTATTTT. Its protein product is CASSGQGDTQYF. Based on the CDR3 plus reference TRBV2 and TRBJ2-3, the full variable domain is EPEVTQTPSHQVTQMGQEVILRCVPISNHLYFYWYRQILGQKVEFLVSFYNNEISEKSEIFDDQFSVERPDGSNFTLKIRSTKLEDSAMYFCASSGQGDTQYFGPGTRLTVL.

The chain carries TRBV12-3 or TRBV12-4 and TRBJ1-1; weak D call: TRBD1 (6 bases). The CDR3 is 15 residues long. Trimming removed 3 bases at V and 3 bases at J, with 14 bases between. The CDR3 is CASSFRGAEYTEAFF. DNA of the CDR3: TGTGCCAGCAGTTTTCGGGGGGCAGAGTACACTGAAGCTTTCTTT.

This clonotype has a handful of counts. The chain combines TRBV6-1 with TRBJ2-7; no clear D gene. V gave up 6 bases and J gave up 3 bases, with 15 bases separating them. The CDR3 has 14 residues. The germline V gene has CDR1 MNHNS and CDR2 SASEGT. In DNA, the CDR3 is TGTGCCAGCAGCGGACGCCAGGATCTCTACGAGCAGTACTTC. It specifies CASSGRQDLYEQYF.

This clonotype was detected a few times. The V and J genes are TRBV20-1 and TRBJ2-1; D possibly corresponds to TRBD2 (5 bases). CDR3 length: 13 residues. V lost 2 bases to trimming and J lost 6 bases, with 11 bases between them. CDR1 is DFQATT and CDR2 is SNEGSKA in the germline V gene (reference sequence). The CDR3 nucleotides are TGCAGTGCTAGACCCTATGCGGGCAATGAGCAGTTCTTC. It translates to CSARPYAGNEQFF.

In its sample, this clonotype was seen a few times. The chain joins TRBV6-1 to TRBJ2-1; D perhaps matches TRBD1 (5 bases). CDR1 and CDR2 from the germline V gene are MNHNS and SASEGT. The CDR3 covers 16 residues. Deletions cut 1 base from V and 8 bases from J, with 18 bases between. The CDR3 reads CASSEVEGRVRDEQFF. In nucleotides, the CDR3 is TGTGCCAGCAGTGAAGTGGAAGGCAGGGTAAGGGATGAGCAGTTCTTC.